The 6 T cell receptor beta chains below come from one sample, sequenced in a study of monozygotic twins with inflammatory bowel disease. TCRdb processed the 5' RACE reads again and assigns one entry to each CDR3 protein, with no DNA. The table for this sample gives approximately 150,000 distinct CDR3 sequences. Sequencing was performed on blood. Receptors were obtained from a human donor with ulcerative colitis or Crohn's disease, or a healthy co-twin of an affected twin (not recorded which).

The chain employs TRBV4-1 and TRBJ2-7. Germline V gives CDR1 MGHRA, CDR2 YSYEKL. This CDR3 is 16 amino acids long. This CDR3 reads CASSQGVFKEVYEQYF.

The rearrangement uses TRBV7-9 and TRBJ2-3; with no DNA, the TCRdb D assignment of TRBD1 cannot be verified. In germline, CDR1 is SEHNR, CDR2 FQNEAQ (reference sequence). The CDR3 covers 16 residues. The CDR3 protein is CASSPPGGGGTDTQYF.

The chain has TRBV20-1 and TRBJ2-4; there is no DNA to check the TCRdb D call of TRBD2. Germline CDR1 DFQATT, CDR2 SNEGSKA (reference sequence). The CDR3 loop spans 19 amino acids. CDR3 residues: CSARSRESGGYIAKNIQYF.

The V and J genes are TRBV20-1 and TRBJ1-5. CDR1 and CDR2 (germline): DFQATT, SNEGSKA (reference sequence). CDR3 length: 14 residues. CDR3 sequence reads: CSARDWADNQPQHF.

Here the CDR3 reads CASSRSTGELFF. V usage is TRBV7-3 and J usage is TRBJ2-2. The CDR3 has 12 amino acids. Germline V gene lookup returns CDR1 SGHTA and CDR2 FQGTGA.

V gene TRBV6-2 or TRBV6-3 combines with J gene TRBJ1-1; TCRdb's D gene call, TRBD1, goes unchecked for lack of DNA. The CDR3 is 13 amino acids. The germline V gene has CDR1 MNHEY and CDR2 SVGEGT. This CDR3 reads CASSYMRGTEAFF.